A selection of T cell receptor beta chains follows, all from one sample in a study of blood T cell repertoires in COVID-19. The protocol was immunoSEQ multiplex PCR, while the TCRdb copy is restricted to in-frame clones and leaves out a portion. The table shows around 320,000 clones, with approximately 85% occurring only once. Sequencing was done on a sample of peripheral blood. These receptors all come from a human donor in a cohort sampled during active COVID-19. CDR3s include the opening cysteine and the closing phenylalanine or tryptophan. The D gene is left open where the match is weak. Size tells how often a clone was seen (once, few, many) or the class of an expanded clone, and some rows leave it out.

J | D | V | size | DNA | CDR3
TRBJ1-2 | NA | TRBV3-1/TRBV3-2 | NA | TGTGCCAGCAGCCAAGGAGGAGGGCTCTATGGCTACACCTTC | CASSQGGGLYGYTF
TRBJ1-1 | NA | TRBV6-5 | once | TGTGCCAGCAGCGAGCGGGATAAGTGGTCTGAAGCTTTCTTT | CASSERDKWSEAFF
TRBJ2-1 | TRBD2 | TRBV12-5 | NA | TGTGCTAGTGGTTTGAAAACACTAGCGGGGGGGCAAAACAATGAGCAGTTCTTC | CASGLKTLAGGQNNEQFF
TRBJ1-3 | NA | TRBV19 | NA | TGTGCCAGTACCTTACAAAAGGAGACTGGAAACACCATATATTTT | CASTLQKETGNTIYF
TRBJ1-2 | TRBD1 | TRBV6-5 | few | TGTGCCAGCCGACAGGGGTTCGCCTATGGCTACACCTTC | CASRQGFAYGYTF
TRBJ1-5 | NA | TRBV6-5 | few | TGTGCCAGCAGTTACGCAAGGGGAACCCAGCCCCAGCATTTT | CASSYARGTQPQHF
TRBJ1-2 | TRBD1 | TRBV5-4 | many | TGTGCCAGCAGCTCTGAACAGGGGCGCGGCTATGGCTACACCTTC | CASSSEQGRGYGYTF
TRBJ2-7 | NA | TRBV21-1 | many | TGTGCCAGCGAACGCCGCAGGGGGCAGGTGAGGGAGCAGTACTTC | CASERRRGQVREQYF
TRBJ2-7 | TRBD1 | TRBV2 | NA | TGTGCCAGCAGGGAGGCAGGGGGTTACGAGCAGTACTTC | CASREAGGYEQYF
TRBJ1-1 | NA | TRBV24-1 | few | TGTGCCACCACCCAGGGGACTGAAGCTTTCTTT | CATTQGTEAFF
TRBJ1-1 | NA | TRBV7-6 | NA | TGTGCCAGCAGCTTCGAAGCGAACACTGAAGCTTTCTTT | CASSFEANTEAFF
TRBJ2-7 | TRBD1 | TRBV19 | NA | TGTGCCAGTAGCGTGGACAGGGACTTCCACGAGCAGTACTTC | CASSVDRDFHEQYF
TRBJ2-3 | NA | TRBV5-1 | NA | TGCGCCAGCAGCTTGGTTAGCAGCACAGATACGCAGTATTTT | CASSLVSSTDTQYF
TRBJ2-7 | TRBD2 | TRBV2 | NA | TGTGCCAGCAGGTCGGGGGGGTACGAGCAGTACTTC | CASRSGGYEQYF
TRBJ2-5 | TRBD2 | TRBV3-1/TRBV3-2 | NA | TGTGCCAGCAGCCAAGATCGGGATAGCGGGGGTTGGGAGACCCAGTACTTC | CASSQDRDSGGWETQYF
TRBJ1-3 | NA | TRBV15 | NA | TGTGCCACCAGCAGGATGGCAGGGGCGGTGCCTGGAAACACCATATATTTT | CATSRMAGAVPGNTIYF
TRBJ2-7 | NA | TRBV5-5 | NA | TGTGCCAGCAGCCCGCCTGTTGTTGGGCGAAAACCCTACGAGCAGTACTTC | CASSPPVVGRKPYEQYF
TRBJ2-1 | TRBD2 | TRBV7-2 | NA | TGTGCCAGCAGCTTAGTTAGCGGGGGGGCCTTGGGGAACAATGAGCAGTTCTTC | CASSLVSGGALGNNEQFF
TRBJ2-3 | NA | TRBV11-1 | NA | TGTGCCAGCAGCTCTACAGGGCCCACAGATACGCAGTATTTT | CASSSTGPTDTQYF
TRBJ1-1 | TRBD1 | TRBV5-4 | once | TGTGCCAGCAGCGAAGGACAGGGTATAGGCACTGAAGCTTTCTTT | CASSEGQGIGTEAFF
TRBJ1-1 | NA | TRBV5-1 | NA | TGCGCCAGCAGCTTGGTCCACACAGCAAGCGAAGCTTTCTTT | CASSLVHTASEAFF
TRBJ1-2 | NA | TRBV29-1 | NA | TGCAGCGTTGTAGTCCGTATCTATGGCTACACCTTC | CSVVVRIYGYTF
TRBJ1-4 | NA | TRBV6-5 | NA | TGTGCCAGCATTAACCAGGGGTGGTTTGGAAAACTGTTTTTT | CASINQGWFGKLFF
TRBJ2-1 | TRBD1 | TRBV10-3 | NA | TGTGCCAGCAACAGGGGAAATGAGCAGTTCTTC | CASNRGNEQFF
TRBJ1-6 | TRBD1 | TRBV7-9 | once | TGTGCCAGCAGCATCGGGACAGGGTCCTCACCCCTCCACTTT | CASSIGTGSSPLHF
TRBJ1-5 | TRBD1 | TRBV7-6 | once | TGTGCCAGCAGCGACAACCACCTAGGGGGCATAGGCAATCAGCCCCAGCATTTT | CASSDNHLGGIGNQPQHF
TRBJ2-7 | TRBD1 | TRBV5-4 | NA | TGTGCCAGCAGCACCCGGACAGGATTGGGTGGCGAGCAGTACTTC | CASSTRTGLGGEQYF
TRBJ2-5 | NA | TRBV3-1/TRBV3-2 | NA | TGTGCCAGCAGCCCCAGTGTAACGGAGACCCAGTACTTC | CASSPSVTETQYF
TRBJ1-4 | TRBD1 | TRBV23-1 | NA | TGCGCCAGCAGTCAAGTCTCACAGGGGATAGAGAAACTGTTTTTT | CASSQVSQGIEKLFF
TRBJ1-1 | TRBD1 | TRBV5-1 | NA | TGCGCCAGCAGCCAGGGACAGGCGCTTGAAGCTTTCTTT | CASSQGQALEAFF
TRBJ2-3 | NA | TRBV5-4 | NA | TGTGCCAGCAGCTTCAAAAAAACTAGCACAGATACGCAGTATTTT | CASSFKKTSTDTQYF
TRBJ2-1 | TRBD1 | TRBV6-1 | NA | TGTGCCAGCAGTGACGGGACAGGGAATGAGCAGTTCTTC | CASSDGTGNEQFF
TRBJ2-2 | NA | TRBV11-2 | NA | TGTGCCAGCAGCCCCACGGCGGGGAGGGAGCTGTTTTTT | CASSPTAGRELFF
TRBJ2-1 | TRBD1 | TRBV4-1 | NA | TGCGCCAGCAGCCAATCGACAGGGGCCTCCCGAAATGAGCAGTTCTTC | CASSQSTGASRNEQFF
TRBJ2-2 | NA | TRBV15 | NA | TGTGCCACCAGCAGAGCTGGGGCGGCCGGGGAGCTGTTTTTT | CATSRAGAAGELFF
TRBJ2-2 | NA | TRBV6-5 | NA | TGTGCCAGCAGTCAAAGTCCAGCCGGGGAGCTGTTTTTT | CASSQSPAGELFF
TRBJ1-1 | NA | TRBV5-6 | NA | TGTGCCAGCAGCTGGGGCGGGGGAAAAGCTTTCTTT | CASSWGGGKAFF
TRBJ2-3 | NA | TRBV5-1 | once | TGCGCCAGCAGCTTGGTCCCTGGCAAGGGGTTAAGCACAGATACGCAGTATTTT | CASSLVPGKGLSTDTQYF
TRBJ1-4 | NA | TRBV18 | NA | TGTGCCAGCTCACCCCTCGGCAGCGGGGGGGAAAAACTGTTTTTT | CASSPLGSGGEKLFF
TRBJ2-3 | TRBD2 | TRBV3-1/TRBV3-2 | once | TGTGCCAGCAGCCCGGGACTAGCCCCCCCAGATACGCAGTATTTT | CASSPGLAPPDTQYF
TRBJ1-2 | NA | TRBV5-5 | once | TGTGCCAGCAGCTTTACAGACCCTAACTATGGCTACACCTTC | CASSFTDPNYGYTF
TRBJ1-3 | TRBD1 | TRBV5-4 | NA | TGTGCCAGCAGCCTTGACAGGGGGACTGGAAACACCATATATTTT | CASSLDRGTGNTIYF
TRBJ1-1 | TRBD1 | TRBV15 | NA | TGTGCCACCAGCAAGGGACAGATGAACACTGAAGCTTTCTTT | CATSKGQMNTEAFF
TRBJ2-7 | NA | TRBV4-1 | few | TGCGCCAGCAGCCAAGTAAACGAGCAGTACTTC | CASSQVNEQYF
TRBJ1-3 | NA | TRBV27 | NA | TGTGCCAGCAAAGAACAGAGCTCTGGAAACACCATATATTTT | CASKEQSSGNTIYF
TRBJ2-1 | TRBD1 | TRBV6-6 | NA | TGTGCCAGCAGTTTGGGACAGGGGATCATCTTC | CASSLGQGIIF
TRBJ1-1 | NA | TRBV5-1 | NA | TGCGCCAGCAGAGGTACGGGGGGCAGTGGTGAAGCTTTCTTT | CASRGTGGSGEAFF
TRBJ2-3 | NA | TRBV24-1 | NA | TGTGCCACCAGTGATTTTCGGAGGGATACGCAGTATTTT | CATSDFRRDTQYF
TRBJ1-2 | TRBD1 | TRBV27 | NA | TGTGCCAGCAGGTCGGACAGGGTGATCGGGGGCTACACCTTC | CASRSDRVIGGYTF
TRBJ2-3 | NA | TRBV6-1 | NA | TGTGCCAGCAGTGAAGCGGCTACTTCCTGGGGCCTCACAGATACGCAGTATTTT | CASSEAATSWGLTDTQYF
TRBJ2-7 | TRBD1 | TRBV6-5 | NA | TGTGCCAGCAGGGCGGACAGGGGGCGATTCGACGAGCAGTACTTC | CASRADRGRFDEQYF
TRBJ1-1 | NA | TRBV25-1 | NA | TGTGCCAGCAGTGAACCAGTGAACACTGAAGCTTTCTTT | CASSEPVNTEAFF
TRBJ1-5 | TRBD1 | TRBV5-1 | NA | TGCGCCAGCAGCTTGGAAACAGGGGTCAATCAGCCCCAGCATTTT | CASSLETGVNQPQHF